This T cell receptor beta chain was sequenced in a study of read filtering for tumor transcriptome and immune sequencing. Study as a whole: DNase treatment preceded whole-transcriptome library preparation.

This clonotype has at least ten counts. Its antigen is unidentified. CDR1 and CDR2 from the germline V gene are SEHNR and FQNEAQ (reference sequence). Unmatched junction bases numbered 10, after V lost 5 bases and J lost 3 bases. The CDR3 runs 19 residues. Molecular barcoded adaptors covering alpha/delta and beta/gamma chains were used on around 370 ng RNA. From the reads, TCRdb called clonotypes with MiXCR, one entry per CDR3 protein. The sample lists 62,000 or so distinct CDR3 sequences, around a fifth seen once, with approximately 17% in the top ten. Study-wide results and limits: About 80% of IR-seq clonotypes had a single read, yet these held 3.5% to 4.5% of reads.

This TCR derives from a donor over 35 with multiple myeloma. Sequenced material: a population of CD138-negative cells sorted from bone marrow. The V and J genes are TRBV7-9 and TRBJ2-2; 15 nucleotides align to TRBD2. In nucleotides, the CDR3 is TGTGCCAGCAGCATCGGGTCGGGACTAGCGGGAGGCGACACCGGGGAGCTGTTTTTT. The encoded protein is CASSIGSGLAGGDTGELFF.